Listed below are T cell receptor beta chains from one sample, sequenced in a study of blood T cell repertoires in COVID-19. TCRdb's copy holds only in-frame clones and misses some; the assay was immunoSEQ multiplex PCR. Among roughly 13,000 clones, roughly nine tenths were seen once, and the ten largest hold less than 3.5%. The sequenced sample consisted of peripheral blood. The source of these receptors is a human donor in a cohort sampled during active COVID-19. CDR3s include the opening cysteine and the closing phenylalanine or tryptophan. The D gene is left open where the match is weak. A row's size may be missing; if present it is once, few, many or a size class.

TRBV11-2,-,TRBJ2-3,-,CASSTRHSGSLLGTDTQYF,TGTGCCAGCAGCACCCGTCATTCCGGGAGTCTATTAGGCACAGATACGCAGTATTTT
TRBV9,TRBD1,TRBJ1-1,-,CASSTTGGAAFF,TGTGCCAGCAGCACCACAGGGGGCGCGGCTTTCTTT
TRBV19,TRBD2,TRBJ2-1,-,CASSTGGLGWGEQFF,TGTGCCAGTAGTACAGGAGGACTAGGTTGGGGTGAGCAGTTCTTC
TRBV5-1,TRBD2,TRBJ2-2,-,CASGTAYTGELFF,TGCGCAAGCGGGACTGCATACACCGGGGAGCTGTTTTTT
TRBV10-3,TRBD1,TRBJ1-2,-,CAISWAGQGASNYGYTF,TGTGCCATCAGTTGGGCGGGACAGGGGGCGTCTAACTATGGCTACACCTTC
TRBV3-1/TRBV3-2,-,TRBJ1-5,few,CASSQDTQVNQPQHF,TGTGCCAGCAGCCAAGATACGCAGGTCAATCAGCCCCAGCATTTT
TRBV6-6,-,TRBJ1-5,-,CASRSNQPQHF,TGTGCCAGCAGGTCGAATCAGCCCCAGCATTTT
TRBV6-2/TRBV6-3,-,TRBJ2-7,-,CASSYAGNEQYF,TGTGCCAGCAGTTACGCAGGGAACGAGCAGTACTTC
TRBV12-3/TRBV12-4,-,TRBJ2-1,-,CASSLVSTGEQFF,TGTGCCAGCAGTTTAGTATCAACGGGAGAGCAGTTCTTC
TRBV6-6,TRBD1,TRBJ1-5,-,CASSYTGDNQPQHF,TGTGCCAGCAGTTACACAGGGGACAATCAGCCCCAGCATTTT
TRBV30,-,TRBJ2-4,-,CAWSVSTPYGIQYF,TGTGCCTGGAGTGTAAGCACCCCTTACGGGATTCAGTACTTC
TRBV15,TRBD1,TRBJ2-7,once,CATSPLGQGSSYEQYF,TGTGCCACCAGCCCCCTAGGACAGGGATCCTCCTACGAGCAGTACTTC